This is a list of T cell receptor beta chains from one sample in a study of blood T cell repertoires in COVID-19. Libraries were prepared by immunoSEQ multiplex PCR; TCRdb keeps only in-frame clonotypes and omits some of them. The table records hundreds of thousands of clones, around 87% of them present only once. Specimen: PBMCs or T cells enriched from blood (not recorded which). The receptors here all came from a man in his forties in a cohort exposed to, infected with or recovered from COVID-19 (not recorded which). The CDR3 runs from the conserved cysteine through the conserved F or W.

TRBV28	16	TRBJ2-2	CASRTSGRPNTGELFF
TRBV7-9	17	TRBJ2-5	CASSPPSAGGPGETQYF
TRBV18	20	TRBJ2-1	CASSPYEGLAGYSSYNEQFF
TRBV2	13	TRBJ1-2	CASSEEDRTGYTF
TRBV7-9	12	TRBJ1-1	CASRFMNTEAFF
TRBV5-1	15	TRBJ1-6	CASSLDRPYNSPLHF
TRBV7-2	13	TRBJ2-7	CASSLTRVGEQYF
TRBV6-5	13	TRBJ1-1	CATKDRENTEAFF
TRBV2	14	TRBJ1-1	CASSVKGGNTEAFF
TRBV7-9	15	TRBJ1-4	CASSLKDRGNEKLFF
TRBV7-9	15	TRBJ1-2	CASSPGQGAIYGYTF
TRBV10-3	14	TRBJ2-2	CAIREDSIGGELFF
TRBV5-5	15	TRBJ2-7	CASSLTGAPTYEQYF
TRBV6-6	15	TRBJ2-7	CASTDSGTGIGEQYF
TRBV20-1	14	TRBJ2-5	CSASRDSSQETQYF
TRBV5-1	15	TRBJ1-1	CASSLGRERRTEAFF
TRBV27	12	TRBJ1-1	CASYRGRSEAFF
TRBV4-1	15	TRBJ2-2	CASSPGLAGRGELFF
TRBV28	16	TRBJ2-1	CASSFPSGRAGDEQFF
TRBV30	16	TRBJ2-2	CACWPPTGKNTGELFF
TRBV30	13	TRBJ2-5	CAWVAGAEGTQYF
TRBV7-9	15	TRBJ2-1	CASRDLGQGGNEQFF
TRBV2	14	TRBJ1-5	CASRAQGPYQPQHF
TRBV15	15	TRBJ1-2	CATSRDGAYRAGYTF
TRBV4-1	13	TRBJ2-7	CASSQLTGREQYF
TRBV6-5	15	TRBJ2-1	CASSTGQGAVNEQFF
TRBV7-3	13	TRBJ1-2	CASSLNGYYGYTF
TRBV2	14	TRBJ1-3	CASSGQSSGNTIYF
TRBV28	15	TRBJ1-6	CASRAGTGLNSPLHF
TRBV4-1	13	TRBJ1-5	CASSQGGGQPQHF
TRBV5-6	17	TRBJ1-5	CASSLTRVAYSNQPQHF
TRBV3-1/TRBV3-2	15	TRBJ1-2	CASSQDGHRLYGYTF
TRBV19	16	TRBJ2-1	CASSISTSLGHNEQFF
TRBV3-1/TRBV3-2	14	TRBJ1-6	CASSRRQGDSPLHF
TRBV15	14	TRBJ1-6	CATRPGQGFSPLHF
TRBV7-9	13	TRBJ1-2	CASSLLVGYGYTF
TRBV18	12	TRBJ2-7	CASSPQGEEQYF
TRBV5-1	18	TRBJ2-1	CASSLATSGRSSYNEQFF
TRBV5-1	15	TRBJ2-2	CASSLVTSSIGELFF
TRBV6-5	14	TRBJ2-5	CASISGANQETQYF
TRBV5-5	10	TRBJ2-7	CASRSYEQYF
TRBV7-2	17	TRBJ2-1	CASQPELAGASYNEQFF
TRBV21-1	11	TRBJ2-1	CASSPSVVQFF
TRBV10-3	14	TRBJ2-3	CAISSQGGKDTQYF
TRBV5-1	15	TRBJ2-7	CASSLMSSGNYEQYF
TRBV27	13	TRBJ2-2	CASSRQTTGELFF